Sequencing of this T cell receptor beta chain was carried out in a study of CXCR3-negative and CXCR3-positive naive CD8 T cells. Across the whole study: Around 140 million TRB reads were obtained overall (about 1.5 +/- 0.3 million per library).

Via 5' RACE with UMI labels, TRB cDNA libraries were prepared. TCRdb reprocessed the 5' RACE reads and reports one entry per CDR3 protein, with no DNA. The sample shows 130,000 or so distinct CDR3 sequences, and 0.4% to 0.5% sits with its ten largest clones. With respect to this clonotype: Its target is not known.

Naive CD8+ T cells had a CD45RO-CCR7+CD27+CD95- phenotype. CDR3 length equals 14 residues. Germline assignment: CDR1 SEHNR and CDR2 FQNEAQ (reference sequence). Overall study findings and caveats: CXCR3-positive naive cells carried more hydrophobic TRB CDR3s than CXCR3-negative ones. Unlike memory cells, which differed, naive CXCR3-negative and CXCR3-positive cells had similar TRBV-TRBJ usage.

Sequencing was carried out using naive CXCR3+ CD8+ T cells from blood. Stated subset: CD45RO-CCR7+CD27+CD95- naive CD8+ T cells expressing CXCR3 (TNR3+). The receptor was isolated from a human donor in good health. Some clones in this sample may be carry-over from other donors' samples. The V call is TRBV7-9, the J call TRBJ1-1; TCRdb outputs TRBD1, but without DNA this stays unchecked. The CDR3 sequence: CASSFVSRGTEAFF.